Presented here are 10 T cell receptor beta chains from one specimen sequenced in a study of T cell changes during pregnancy in multiple sclerosis. Generated by immunoSEQ multiplex PCR, the TCRdb table keeps only in-frame clones and is missing some. This table holds around 55,000 clones, approximately 94% found once. The sequencing used CD8+ T cells from peripheral blood mononuclear cells, collected in the third trimester of pregnancy. The origin of the receptors is a female donor with multiple sclerosis, enrolled in a pregnancy study.

This chain joins TRBV10-2 and TRBJ1-2; D remains unclear. This CDR3 is built from 13 residues. Germline values: CDR1 WSHSY, CDR2 SAAADI. Trimming left V 0 bases short and J 3 bases short, with 5 bases between. The CDR3 spells CASSESGDYGYTF. CDR3 nucleotides: TGCGCCAGCAGTGAGTCTGGAGACTATGGCTACACCTTC.

The chain recombines TRBV7-2 with TRBJ1-5; D gene unclear. Trimming removed 1 base at V and 5 bases at J, with 6 bases between. CDR3 length: 13 amino acids. Germline assignment: CDR1 SGHTA and CDR2 FQGNSA. The CDR3 loop is CASSLETHQPQHF. The CDR3, as DNA: TGTGCCAGCAGCTTAGAGACTCATCAGCCCCAGCATTTT.

V and J are TRBV27 and TRBJ1-1; perhaps TRBD1 as D (6 bases). V was shortened by 6 bases and J by 5 bases, with 16 bases between the two germline ends. From germline, CDR1 is MNHEY and CDR2 SMNVEV (reference sequence). This CDR3 region has 14 residues. CDR3 amino acids: CASSPDSWGTEAFF. In DNA form, the CDR3 reads TGTGCCAGCAGCCCGGACAGTTGGGGGACTGAAGCTTTCTTT.

This chain uses TRBV28 with TRBJ2-1; 9 nucleotides align to TRBD2. Trimming removed 10 bases from V and 8 bases from J; junction bases left unmatched: 15. The CDR3 loop spans 15 amino acids. Germline CDR1 is MDHEN and CDR2 is SYDVKM. The CDR3 loop reads CATTAAGSGRHEQFF. The CDR3 bases are TGTGCCACGACCGCGGCCGGTAGCGGGAGACATGAGCAGTTCTTC. The variable domain in full, with the rest retrieved from reference TRBV28 and TRBJ2-1, is DVKVTQSSRYLVKRTGEKVFLECVQDMDHENMFWYRQDPGLGLRLIYFSYDVKMKEKGDIPEGYSVSREKKERFSLILESASTNQTSMYLCATTAAGSGRHEQFFGPGTRLTVL.

The gene calls are TRBV6-5 and TRBJ2-1; 8 bases line up with TRBD2. The CDR3 contains 16 residues. Germline values: CDR1 MNHEY, CDR2 SVGAGI. J was trimmed by 6 bases and V by 3 bases; bases with no gene match: 10. The CDR3 here is CASSYPIGRAGNEQFF. CDR3 bases: TGTGCCAGCAGTTATCCGATCGGGAGGGCCGGCAATGAGCAGTTCTTC.

The chain is built from TRBV13 and TRBJ2-1; TRBD2 matches at 8 bases. Germline CDR1 PRHDT, CDR2 FYEKMQ (reference sequence). The ends lost 4 bases at V and 5 bases at J; junction bases unmatched: 7. CDR3 size: 15 residues. The CDR3 here is CASSSGGSGDNEQFF. The CDR3 bases are TGTGCCAGCAGCTCCGGGGGTAGCGGGGACAATGAGCAGTTCTTC.

The chain joins TRBV19 to TRBJ2-7, with TRBD2 matching 7 bases. The CDR3 is made up of 14 amino acids. Germline CDR1 is LNHDA and CDR2 is SQIVND (reference sequence). J was trimmed by 4 bases and V by 3 bases; bases with no gene match: 6. The CDR3 DNA reads as TGTGCCAGTAGTATCTGGCTAGCGGAGTACGAGCAGTACTTC. It yields the protein CASSIWLAEYEQYF. Based on the CDR3 plus reference TRBV19 and TRBJ2-7, the full variable domain is DGGITQSPKYLFRKEGQNVTLSCEQNLNHDAMYWYRQDPGQGLRLIYYSQIVNDFQKGDIAEGYSVSREKKESFPLTVTSAQKNPTAFYLCASSIWLAEYEQYFGPGTRLTVT.

V gene TRBV6-6 combines with J gene TRBJ2-3; perhaps TRBD1 as D (6 bases). CDR1 MNHNY and CDR2 SVGAGI come from the germline V gene (reference sequence). The CDR3 spans 12 residues. V dropped 6 bases and J dropped 4 bases, with 8 bases sitting between them. Here the CDR3 reads CASSTGSDTQYF. The CDR3 DNA reads TGTGCCAGCAGCACAGGGTCAGATACGCAGTATTTT.

V is TRBV29-1 and J is TRBJ2-7; a weak D match, TRBD1 (6 bases). There are 9 residues in the CDR3. The V and J ends lost 5 bases and 7 bases respectively, with 6 bases between them. The germline V gene encodes CDR1 SQVTM and CDR2 ANQGSEA. CDR3 DNA sequence: TGCAGCGTTAGGGGGGAGCAGTACTTC. It codes for CSVRGEQYF.

The chain has TRBV7-9 and TRBJ2-7, with 7 bases that match TRBD1. V shed 5 bases, J shed 4 bases, and the junction held 11 bases outside the gene matches. The length of the CDR3 is 15 residues. Germline assignment: CDR1 SEHNR and CDR2 FQNEAQ (reference sequence). This chain's CDR3 is CASSGKGTEAYEQYF. The DNA of the CDR3 is TGTGCCAGCAGCGGAAAAGGGACAGAGGCTTACGAGCAGTACTTC.